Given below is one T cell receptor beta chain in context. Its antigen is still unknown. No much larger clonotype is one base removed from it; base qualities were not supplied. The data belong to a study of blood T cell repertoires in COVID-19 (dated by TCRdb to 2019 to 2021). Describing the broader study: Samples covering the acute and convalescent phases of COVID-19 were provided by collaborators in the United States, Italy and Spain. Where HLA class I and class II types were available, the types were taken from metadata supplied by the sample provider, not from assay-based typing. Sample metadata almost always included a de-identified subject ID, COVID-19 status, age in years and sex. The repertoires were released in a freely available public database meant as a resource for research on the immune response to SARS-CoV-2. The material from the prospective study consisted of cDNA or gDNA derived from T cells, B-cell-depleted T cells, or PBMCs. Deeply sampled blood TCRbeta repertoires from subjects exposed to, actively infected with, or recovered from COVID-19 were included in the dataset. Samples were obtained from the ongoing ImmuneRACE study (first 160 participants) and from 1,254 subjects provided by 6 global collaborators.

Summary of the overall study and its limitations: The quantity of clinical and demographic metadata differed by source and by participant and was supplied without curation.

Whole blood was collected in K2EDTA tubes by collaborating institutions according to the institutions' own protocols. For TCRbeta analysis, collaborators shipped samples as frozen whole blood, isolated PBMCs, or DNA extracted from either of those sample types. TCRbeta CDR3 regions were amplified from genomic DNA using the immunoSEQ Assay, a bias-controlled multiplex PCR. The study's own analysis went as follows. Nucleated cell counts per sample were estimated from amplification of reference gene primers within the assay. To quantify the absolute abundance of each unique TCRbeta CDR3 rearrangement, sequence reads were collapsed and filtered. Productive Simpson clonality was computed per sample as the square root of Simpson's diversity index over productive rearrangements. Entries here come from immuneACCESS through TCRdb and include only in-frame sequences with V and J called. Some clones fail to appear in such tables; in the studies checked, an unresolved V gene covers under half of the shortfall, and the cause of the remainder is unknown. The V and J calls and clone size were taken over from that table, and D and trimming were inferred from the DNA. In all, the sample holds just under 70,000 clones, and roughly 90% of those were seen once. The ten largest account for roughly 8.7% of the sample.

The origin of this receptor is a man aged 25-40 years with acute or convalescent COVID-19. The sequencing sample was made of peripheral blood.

The CDR3: CASQGWGEGNTIYF. Here is the DNA: TGTGCCAGCCAAGGATGGGGGGAAGGAAACACCATATATTTT. The V and J segments used are TRBV19 and TRBJ1-3; the D region possibly corresponds to TRBD1 (5 bases align). Taken from cysteine to phenylalanine, the CDR3 has 14 residues. Only CDR3 DNA remains: 42 bases, in frame from the first base. CDR1 LNHDA and CDR2 SQIVND were looked up in the germline V gene (reference sequence). V was cut back by 9 bases and J by 4 bases, leaving a gap of 16 bases between them. Where the CDR3 stops, the reference TRBV19 and TRBJ1-3 genes take over; the full variable domain is DGGITQSPKYLFRKEGQNVTLSCEQNLNHDAMYWYRQDPGQGLRLIYYSQIVNDFQKGDIAEGYSVSREKKESFPLTVTSAQKNPTAFYLCASQGWGEGNTIYFGEGSWLTVV.